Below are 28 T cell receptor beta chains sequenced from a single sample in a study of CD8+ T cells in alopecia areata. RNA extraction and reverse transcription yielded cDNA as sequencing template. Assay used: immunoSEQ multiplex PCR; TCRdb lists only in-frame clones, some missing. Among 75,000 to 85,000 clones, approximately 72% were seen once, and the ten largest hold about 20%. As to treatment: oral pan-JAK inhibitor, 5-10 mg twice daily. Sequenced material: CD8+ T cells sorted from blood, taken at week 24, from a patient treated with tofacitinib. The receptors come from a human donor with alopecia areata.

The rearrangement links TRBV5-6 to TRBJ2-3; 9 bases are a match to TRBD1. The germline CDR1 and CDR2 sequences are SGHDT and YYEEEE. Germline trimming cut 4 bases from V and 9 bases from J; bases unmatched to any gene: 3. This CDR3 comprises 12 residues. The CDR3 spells CASSAGQGTQYF. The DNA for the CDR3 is TGTGCCAGCAGCGCCGGACAGGGGACGCAGTATTTT. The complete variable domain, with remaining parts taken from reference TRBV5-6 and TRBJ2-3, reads DAGVTQSPTHLIKTRGQQVTLRCSPKSGHDTVSWYQQALGQGPQFIFQYYEEEERQRGNFPDRFSGHQFPNYSSELNVNALLLGDSALYLCASSAGQGTQYFGPGTRLTVL.

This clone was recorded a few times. The CDR3 spells CASSGTGAYEQYF. CDR3 nucleotide sequence: TGCGCCAGCAGTGGGACAGGGGCCTACGAGCAGTACTTC. The chain uses TRBV5-1 and TRBJ2-7, with 10 nucleotides matching TRBD1. V shed 5 bases and J 2 bases; nucleotides not matched to a gene: 1. The CDR3 totals 13 residues. CDR1 and CDR2 from the germline V gene are SGHRS and YFSETQ.

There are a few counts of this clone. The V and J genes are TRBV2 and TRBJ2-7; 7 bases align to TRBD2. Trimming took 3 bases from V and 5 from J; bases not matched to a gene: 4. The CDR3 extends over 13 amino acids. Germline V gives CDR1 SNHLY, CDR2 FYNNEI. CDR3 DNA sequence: TGTGCCAGCAGTGATGCCGGGGGGAACGAGCAGTACTTC. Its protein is CASSDAGGNEQYF.

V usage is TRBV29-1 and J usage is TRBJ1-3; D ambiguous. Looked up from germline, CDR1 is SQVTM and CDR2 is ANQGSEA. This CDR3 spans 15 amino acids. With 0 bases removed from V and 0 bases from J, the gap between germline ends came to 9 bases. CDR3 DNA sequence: TGCAGCGTTGAAGAGTTTTCAGACTCTGGAAACACCATATATTTT. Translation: CSVEEFSDSGNTIYF.

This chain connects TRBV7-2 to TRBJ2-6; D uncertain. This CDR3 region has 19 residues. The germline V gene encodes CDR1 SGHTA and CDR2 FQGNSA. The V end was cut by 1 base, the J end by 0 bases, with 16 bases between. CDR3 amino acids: CASSLVGNLLLSGANVLTF. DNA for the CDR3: TGTGCCAGCAGCTTAGTCGGCAATCTCCTCCTCTCTGGGGCCAACGTCCTGACTTTC.

CDR3 bases: TGTGCCAGCAGCTCGACAGCGGGAGCTTTCTTT. Translated: CASSSTAGAFF. The chain is built from TRBV7-2 and TRBJ1-1, with a weak D call TRBD1 (5 bases). Deletions cut 4 bases from V and 10 bases from J, with 10 bases between. Germline V gene sequence: CDR1 SGHTA, CDR2 FQGNSA. The CDR3 runs 11 residues.

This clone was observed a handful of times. CDR3 loop: CASRGMRGPEQYF. CDR3 nucleotide sequence: TGTGCCAGCAGAGGCATGAGGGGACCCGAGCAGTACTTC. The chain links TRBV11-2 to TRBJ2-7; D is tentatively TRBD1 or TRBD2 (5 bases each). This CDR3 has 13 amino acids. V lost 6 bases and J 6 bases, leaving 15 bases between the germline ends. Germline CDR1 is SGHAT and CDR2 is FQNNGV.

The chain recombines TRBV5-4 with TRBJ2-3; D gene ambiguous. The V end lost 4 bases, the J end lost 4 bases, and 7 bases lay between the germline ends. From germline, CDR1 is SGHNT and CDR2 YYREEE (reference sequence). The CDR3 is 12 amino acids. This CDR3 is CASSEWPDTQYF. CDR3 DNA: TGTGCCAGCAGCGAGTGGCCAGATACGCAGTATTTT.

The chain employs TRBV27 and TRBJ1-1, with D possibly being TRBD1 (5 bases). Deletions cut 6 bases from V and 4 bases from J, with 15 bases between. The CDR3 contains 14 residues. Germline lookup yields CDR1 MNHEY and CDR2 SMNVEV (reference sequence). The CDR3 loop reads CASSFRGLGTEAFF. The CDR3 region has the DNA TGTGCCAGCAGCTTTAGGGGTTTAGGCACTGAAGCTTTCTTT.

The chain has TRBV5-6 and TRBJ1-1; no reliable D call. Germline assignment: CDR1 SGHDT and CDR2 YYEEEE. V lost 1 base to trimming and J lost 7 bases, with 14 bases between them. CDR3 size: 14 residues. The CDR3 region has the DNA TGTGCCAGCAGCTTGAACCTTAATACAGATGAAGCTTTCTTT. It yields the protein CASSLNLNTDEAFF. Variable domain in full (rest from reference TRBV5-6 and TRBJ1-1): DAGVTQSPTHLIKTRGQQVTLRCSPKSGHDTVSWYQQALGQGPQFIFQYYEEEERQRGNFPDRFSGHQFPNYSSELNVNALLLGDSALYLCASSLNLNTDEAFFGQGTRLTVV.

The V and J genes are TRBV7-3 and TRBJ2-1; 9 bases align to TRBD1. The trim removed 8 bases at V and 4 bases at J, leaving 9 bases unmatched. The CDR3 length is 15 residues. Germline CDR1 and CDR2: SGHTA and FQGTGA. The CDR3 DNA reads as TGTGCCAGCGGAATAACAGGGGGCCTGTACAATGAGCAGTTCTTC. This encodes CASGITGGLYNEQFF. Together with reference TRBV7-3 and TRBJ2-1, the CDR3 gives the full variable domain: GAGVSQTPSNKVTEKGKYVELRCDPISGHTALYWYRQSLGQGPEFLIYFQGTGAADDSGLPNDRFFAVRPEGSVSTLKIQRTERGDSAVYLCASGITGGLYNEQFFGPGTRLTVL.

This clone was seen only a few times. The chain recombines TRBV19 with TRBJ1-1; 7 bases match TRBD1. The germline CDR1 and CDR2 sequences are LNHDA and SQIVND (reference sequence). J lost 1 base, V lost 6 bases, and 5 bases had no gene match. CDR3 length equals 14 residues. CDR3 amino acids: CASRTGTANTEAFF. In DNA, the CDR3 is TGTGCCAGTAGGACCGGGACAGCGAACACTGAAGCTTTCTTT.

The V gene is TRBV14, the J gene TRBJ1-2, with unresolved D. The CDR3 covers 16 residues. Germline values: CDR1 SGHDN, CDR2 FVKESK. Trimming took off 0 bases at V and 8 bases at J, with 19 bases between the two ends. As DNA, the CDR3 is TGTGCCAGCAGCCAAGAAGATAGCGTGCTCGAAGACGGCTACACCTTC. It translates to CASSQEDSVLEDGYTF.

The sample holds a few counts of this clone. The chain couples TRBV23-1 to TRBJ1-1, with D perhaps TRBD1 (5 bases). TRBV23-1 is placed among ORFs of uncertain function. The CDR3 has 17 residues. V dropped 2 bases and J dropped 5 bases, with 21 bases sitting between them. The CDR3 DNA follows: TGCGCCAGCAGTCAAGGTCTGACAGATCCTATTCCTACTGAAGCTTTCTTT. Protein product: CASSQGLTDPIPTEAFF.

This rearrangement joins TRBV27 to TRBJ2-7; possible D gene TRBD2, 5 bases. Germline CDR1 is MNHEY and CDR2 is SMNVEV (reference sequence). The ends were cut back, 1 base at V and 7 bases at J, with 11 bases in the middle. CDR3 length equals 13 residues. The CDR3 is CASSLLSSGEQYF. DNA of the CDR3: TGTGCCAGCAGTTTATTGAGCAGCGGTGAGCAGTACTTC.

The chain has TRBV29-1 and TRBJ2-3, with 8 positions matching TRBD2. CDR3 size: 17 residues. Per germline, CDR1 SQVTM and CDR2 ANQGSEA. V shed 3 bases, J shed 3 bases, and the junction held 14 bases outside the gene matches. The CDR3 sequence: CSVDGFGGLERTDTQYF. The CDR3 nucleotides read TGCAGCGTTGACGGCTTCGGGGGACTAGAGAGGACAGATACGCAGTATTTT.

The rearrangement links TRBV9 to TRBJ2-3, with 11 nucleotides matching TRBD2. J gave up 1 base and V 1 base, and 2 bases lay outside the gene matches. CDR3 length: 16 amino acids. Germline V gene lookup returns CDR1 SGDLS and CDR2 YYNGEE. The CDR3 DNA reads TGTGCCAGCAGCGTAACTAGCGGGGGCCGCACAGATACGCAGTATTTT. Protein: CASSVTSGGRTDTQYF. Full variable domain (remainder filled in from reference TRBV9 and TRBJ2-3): DSGVTQTPKHLITATGQRVTLRCSPRSGDLSVYWYQQSLDQGLQFLIQYYNGEERAKGNILERFSAQQFPDLHSELNLSSLELGDSALYFCASSVTSGGRTDTQYFGPGTRLTVL.

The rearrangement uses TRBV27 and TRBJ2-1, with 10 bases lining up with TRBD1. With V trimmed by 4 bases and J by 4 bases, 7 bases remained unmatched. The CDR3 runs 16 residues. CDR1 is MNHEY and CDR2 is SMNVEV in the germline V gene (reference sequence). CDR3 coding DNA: TGTGCCAGCAGTTGGACAGGGGGACAAAATTACAATGAGCAGTTCTTC. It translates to CASSWTGGQNYNEQFF.

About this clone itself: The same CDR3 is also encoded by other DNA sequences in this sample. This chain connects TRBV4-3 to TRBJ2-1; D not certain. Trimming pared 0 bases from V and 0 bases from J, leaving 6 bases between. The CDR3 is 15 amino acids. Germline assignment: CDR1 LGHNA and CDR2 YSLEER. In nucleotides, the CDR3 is TGCGCCAGCAGCCAAGATGGGGACTCCTACAATGAGCAGTTCTTC. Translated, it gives CASSQDGDSYNEQFF.

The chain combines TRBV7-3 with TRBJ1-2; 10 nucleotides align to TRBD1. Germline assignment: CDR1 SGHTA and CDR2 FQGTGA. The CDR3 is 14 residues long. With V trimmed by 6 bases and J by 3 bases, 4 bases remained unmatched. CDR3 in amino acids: CASSPTGGDYGYTF. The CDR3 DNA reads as TGTGCCAGCAGTCCGACAGGGGGCGACTATGGCTACACCTTC.

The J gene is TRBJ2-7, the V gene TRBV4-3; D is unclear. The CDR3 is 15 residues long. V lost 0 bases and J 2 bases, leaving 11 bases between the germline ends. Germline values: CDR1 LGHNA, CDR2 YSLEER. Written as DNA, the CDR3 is TGCGCCAGCAGCCAAGACTGGGCCACACCCTACGAGCAGTACTTC. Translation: CASSQDWATPYEQYF.

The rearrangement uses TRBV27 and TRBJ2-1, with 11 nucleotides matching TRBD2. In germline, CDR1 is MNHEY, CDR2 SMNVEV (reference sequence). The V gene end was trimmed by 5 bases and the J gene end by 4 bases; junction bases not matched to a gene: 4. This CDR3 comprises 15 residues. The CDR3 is CASSLGTSGYNEQFF. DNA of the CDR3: TGTGCCAGCAGTCTGGGGACTAGCGGTTACAATGAGCAGTTCTTC.

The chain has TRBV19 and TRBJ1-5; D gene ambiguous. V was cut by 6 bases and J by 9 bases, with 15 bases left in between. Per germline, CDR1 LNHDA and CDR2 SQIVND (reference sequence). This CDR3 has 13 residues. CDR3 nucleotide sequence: TGTGCCAGTAGGCGACACATCAGGATGCCCCAGCATTTT. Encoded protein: CASRRHIRMPQHF.

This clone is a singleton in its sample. The CDR3 DNA reads TGTGCCAGCAGTGAGGGGACATCTGACCGGAACACCGGGGAGCTGTTTTTT. Protein sequence: CASSEGTSDRNTGELFF. This chain uses TRBV2 with TRBJ2-2; possible D gene TRBD1, 6 bases. The CDR3 is 17 residues long. V shed 3 bases and J shed 1 base, with 15 bases lying between them. Germline CDR1 SNHLY, CDR2 FYNNEI.

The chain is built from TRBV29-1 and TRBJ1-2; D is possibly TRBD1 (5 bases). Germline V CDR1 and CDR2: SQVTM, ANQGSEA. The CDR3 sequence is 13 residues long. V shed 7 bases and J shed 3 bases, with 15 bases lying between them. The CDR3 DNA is TGCAGCGCTAAGGGCAGGGCGGACTATGGCTACACCTTC. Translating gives CSAKGRADYGYTF.

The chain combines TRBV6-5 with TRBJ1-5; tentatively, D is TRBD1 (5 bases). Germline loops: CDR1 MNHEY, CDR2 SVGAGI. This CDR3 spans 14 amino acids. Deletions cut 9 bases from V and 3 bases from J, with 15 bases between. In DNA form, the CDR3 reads TGTGCCAGTACGCCAGCGGGGGTCAATCAGCCCCAGCATTTT. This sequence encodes CASTPAGVNQPQHF.

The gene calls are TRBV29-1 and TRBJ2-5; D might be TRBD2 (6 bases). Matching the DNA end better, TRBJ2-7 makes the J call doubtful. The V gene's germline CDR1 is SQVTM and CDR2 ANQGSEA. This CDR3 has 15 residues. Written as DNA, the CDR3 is TGCAGCGTCGAATTCGCGGGGCCGAGCTCCTACGAGCAGTACTTC. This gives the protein CSVEFAGPSSYEQYF.

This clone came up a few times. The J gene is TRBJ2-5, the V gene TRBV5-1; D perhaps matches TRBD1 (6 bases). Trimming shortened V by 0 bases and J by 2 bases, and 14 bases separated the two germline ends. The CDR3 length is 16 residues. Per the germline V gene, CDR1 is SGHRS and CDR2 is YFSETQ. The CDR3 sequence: CASSLGLGANQETQYF. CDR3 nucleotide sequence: TGCGCCAGCAGCTTGGGTTTGGGGGCCAATCAAGAGACCCAGTACTTC.